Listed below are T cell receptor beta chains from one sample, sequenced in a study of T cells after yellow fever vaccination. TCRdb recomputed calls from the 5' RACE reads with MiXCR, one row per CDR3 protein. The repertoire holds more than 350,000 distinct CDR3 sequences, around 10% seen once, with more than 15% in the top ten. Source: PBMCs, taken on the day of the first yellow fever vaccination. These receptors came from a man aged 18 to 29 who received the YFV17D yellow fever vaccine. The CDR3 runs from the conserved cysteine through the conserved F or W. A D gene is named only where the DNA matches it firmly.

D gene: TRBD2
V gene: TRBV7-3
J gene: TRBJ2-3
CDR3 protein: CASSLSSGGMTDTQYF

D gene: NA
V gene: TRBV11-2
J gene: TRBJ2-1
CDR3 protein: CASSLGLQNEQFF

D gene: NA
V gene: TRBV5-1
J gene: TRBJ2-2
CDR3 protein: CASSYGQRSTGELFF

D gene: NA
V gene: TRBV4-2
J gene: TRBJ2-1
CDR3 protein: CASVTAGGAVDEQFF

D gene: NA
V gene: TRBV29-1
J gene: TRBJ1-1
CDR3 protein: CSAEGLAGGDTEAFF

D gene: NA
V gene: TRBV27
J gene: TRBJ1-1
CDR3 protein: CASRMGAGNTEAFF

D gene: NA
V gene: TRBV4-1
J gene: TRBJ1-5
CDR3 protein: CASSQAGGRVRGQPQHF

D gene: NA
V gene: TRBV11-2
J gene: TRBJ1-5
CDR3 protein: CASSPGPGINQPQHF

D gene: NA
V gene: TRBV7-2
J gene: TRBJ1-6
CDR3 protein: CASSLAGNYIQPLHF

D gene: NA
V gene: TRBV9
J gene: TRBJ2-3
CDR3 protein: CASSVGPGYYSTDTQYF

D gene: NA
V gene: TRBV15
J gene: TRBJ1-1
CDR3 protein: CATSRARGAEAFF

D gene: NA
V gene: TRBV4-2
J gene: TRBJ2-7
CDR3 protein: CASSQETGLSSYEQYF

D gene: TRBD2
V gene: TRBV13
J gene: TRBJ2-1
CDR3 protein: CASSPRVGGRYNEQFF

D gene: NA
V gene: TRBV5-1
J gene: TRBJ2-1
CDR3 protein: CASSRASYNEQFF

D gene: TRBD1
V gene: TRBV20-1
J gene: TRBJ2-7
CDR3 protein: CSAREAGGSYEQYF

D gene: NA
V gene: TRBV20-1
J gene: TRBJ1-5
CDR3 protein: CSALGPPGAYSNQPQHF

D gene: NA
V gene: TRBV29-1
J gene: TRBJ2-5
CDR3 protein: CSVRRDSGPQETQYF

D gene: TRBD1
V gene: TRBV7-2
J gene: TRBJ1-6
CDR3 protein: CASSPTGGYSPLHF

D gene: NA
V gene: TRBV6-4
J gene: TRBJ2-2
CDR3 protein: CASRPPGSRGASNANTGELFF

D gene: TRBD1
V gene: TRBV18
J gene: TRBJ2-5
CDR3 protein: CASSNAGQGGETQYF

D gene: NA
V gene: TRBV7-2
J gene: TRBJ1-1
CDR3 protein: CASSLELGLNTEAFF

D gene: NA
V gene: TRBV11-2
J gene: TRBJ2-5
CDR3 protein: CASSTPKLGETQYF

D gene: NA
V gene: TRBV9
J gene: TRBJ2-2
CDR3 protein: CASSAGIGARVGELFF

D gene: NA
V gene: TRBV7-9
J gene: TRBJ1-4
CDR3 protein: CASRAGDGPTNEKLFF

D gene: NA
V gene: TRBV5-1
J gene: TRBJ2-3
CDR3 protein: CASSDTPDTQYF

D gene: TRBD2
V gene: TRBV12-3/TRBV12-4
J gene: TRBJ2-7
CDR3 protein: CASSHSRRGLAGVTYEQYF

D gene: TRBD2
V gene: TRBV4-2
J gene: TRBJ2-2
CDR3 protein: CASSQGAGGGTGELFF

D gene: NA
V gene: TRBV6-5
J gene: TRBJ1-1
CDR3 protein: CASSYSRGLSTEAFF